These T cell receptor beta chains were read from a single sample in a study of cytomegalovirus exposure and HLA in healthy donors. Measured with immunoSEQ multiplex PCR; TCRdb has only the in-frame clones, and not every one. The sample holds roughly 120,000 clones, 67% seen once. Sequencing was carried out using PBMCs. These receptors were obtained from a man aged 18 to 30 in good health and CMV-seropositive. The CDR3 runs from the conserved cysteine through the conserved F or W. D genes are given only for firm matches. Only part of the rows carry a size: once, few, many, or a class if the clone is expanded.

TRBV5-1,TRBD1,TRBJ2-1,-,TGCGCCAGCAGCTGGAGTGGACAGGGGGCATCACCTGAGCAGTTCTTC,CASSWSGQGASPEQFF
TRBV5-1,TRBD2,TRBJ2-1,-,TGCGCCAGTCGGGTCAATGGGGGGGGCTACAATGAGCAGTTCTTC,CASRVNGGGYNEQFF
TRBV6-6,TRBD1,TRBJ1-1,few,TGTGCCAGCAGTAGGGGACAGGGGCCCCTCCTGGCTGAAGCTTTCTTT,CASSRGQGPLLAEAFF
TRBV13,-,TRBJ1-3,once,TGTGCCAGCCGCAGCGCTTCGGGAAACACCATATATTTT,CASRSASGNTIYF
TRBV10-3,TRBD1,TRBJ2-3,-,TGTGCCATCAGTGTAGAGGGGGCTAGAACAGATACGCAGTATTTT,CAISVEGARTDTQYF
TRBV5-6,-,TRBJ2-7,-,TGTGCCAGCAGCTTGCGGCAGCGCGAGCAGTACTTC,CASSLRQREQYF
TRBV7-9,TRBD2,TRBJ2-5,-,TGTGCCAGCAGCTTAGTGACTAGCGGGGGAGAGACCCAGTACTTC,CASSLVTSGGETQYF
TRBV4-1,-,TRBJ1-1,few,TGCGCCAGCAGCTACGGCTCGGCCGGACAAATGAACACTGAAGCTTTCTTT,CASSYGSAGQMNTEAFF
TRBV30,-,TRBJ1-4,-,TGTGCCTGGAGTGTATCGGGCGGGGGGGAAAAACTGTTTTTT,CAWSVSGGGEKLFF
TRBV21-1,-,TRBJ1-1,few,TGTGCCAGCAGCAAAAACCTCCGGGACAGGGGGCTGACTTTCTTT,CASSKNLRDRGLTFF
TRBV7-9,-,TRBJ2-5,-,TGTGCCAGCAGCTTAGTAACAGGGCGGTTAGGAGAGACCCAGTACTTC,CASSLVTGRLGETQYF
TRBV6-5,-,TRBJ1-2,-,TGTGCCAGCAGTTCAAACAGGATCAATGGCTATACCTTC,CASSSNRINGYTF
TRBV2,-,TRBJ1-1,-,TGTGCCAGCAGTGAGGTCAGGACAGCGAACTGTGAAGCTTTCTTT,CASSEVRTANCEAFF
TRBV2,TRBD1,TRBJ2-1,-,TGTGCCAGCAGGGACAGGTTGGTCAATGAGCAGTTCTTC,CASRDRLVNEQFF
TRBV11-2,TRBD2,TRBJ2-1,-,TGTGCCAGCAGCCAGCCAGCGGGGGGGTGGATGCGGCAGTTCTTC,CASSQPAGGWMRQFF
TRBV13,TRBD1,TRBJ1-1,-,TGTGCCAGCAGCTTACAGGGGGATAGGACTGAAGCTTTCTTT,CASSLQGDRTEAFF
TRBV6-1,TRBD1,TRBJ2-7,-,TGTGCCAGCAGTGAATTAAGGGACAGGGGCACCTACGAGCAGTACTTC,CASSELRDRGTYEQYF
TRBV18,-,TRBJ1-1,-,TGTGCCAGCTCACACTACACCTCACCTGAAGCTTTCTTT,CASSHYTSPEAFF
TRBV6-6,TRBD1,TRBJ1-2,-,TGTGCCACCAGTCCGGGACAGACTTATGGCTACACCTTC,CATSPGQTYGYTF
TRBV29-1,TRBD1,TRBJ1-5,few,TGCAGCGCTCAGGGGGTCGACAGCAATCAGCCCCAGCATTTT,CSAQGVDSNQPQHF
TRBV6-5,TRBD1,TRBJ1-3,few,TGTGCCAGCAGTTACAGGGGGCCAATCTCTGGAAACACCATATATTTT,CASSYRGPISGNTIYF